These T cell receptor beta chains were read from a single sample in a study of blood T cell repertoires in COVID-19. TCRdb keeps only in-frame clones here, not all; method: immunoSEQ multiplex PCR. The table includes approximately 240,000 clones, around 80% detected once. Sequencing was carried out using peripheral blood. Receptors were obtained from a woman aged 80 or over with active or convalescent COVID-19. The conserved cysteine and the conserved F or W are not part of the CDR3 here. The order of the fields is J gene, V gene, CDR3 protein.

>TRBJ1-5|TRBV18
ASSIDWAVAQH
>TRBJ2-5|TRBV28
ASGRRQQETQY
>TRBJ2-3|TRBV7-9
ASSLFNTDTQY
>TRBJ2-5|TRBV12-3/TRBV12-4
ASSLIGVRTQY
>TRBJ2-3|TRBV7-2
ASSLGSKSSTDTQY
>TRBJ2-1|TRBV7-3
ASSERGTQLGHEQF
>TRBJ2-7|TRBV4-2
ASSQDIQAYEQY
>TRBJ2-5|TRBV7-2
ASSSGQPNQLQETQY
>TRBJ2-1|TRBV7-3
ASSLSSGARSYNEQF
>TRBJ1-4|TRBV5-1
ASSPSSQGRSNEKLF
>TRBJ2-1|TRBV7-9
ASSLGGGRAHNEQF
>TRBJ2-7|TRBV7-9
ASTRTGLNEQY
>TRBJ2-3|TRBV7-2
ASIPTRGTDTQY
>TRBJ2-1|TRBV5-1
ASSLPAGGSYNEQF
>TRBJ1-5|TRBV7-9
ASSLGTGLDQPQH
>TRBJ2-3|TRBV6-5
ASRPRGTDTQY
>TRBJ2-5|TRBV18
ASSPAEETQY
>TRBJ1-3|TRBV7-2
ASSLGHGSGNTIY
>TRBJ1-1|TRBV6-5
ASSSRARGYAEAF
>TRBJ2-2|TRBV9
ASSVSSSGELF
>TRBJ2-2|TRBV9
ASSPPPGKHNTGELF
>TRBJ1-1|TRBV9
ASSVVRGTEAF
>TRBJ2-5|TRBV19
ASSTPGRQETQY
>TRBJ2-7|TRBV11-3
ASSYLGLGSYEQY
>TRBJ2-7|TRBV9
ASSAGLAGASYEQY
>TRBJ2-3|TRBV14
ASSQVWTAYTQY
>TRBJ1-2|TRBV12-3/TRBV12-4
ATRWGTYGYT
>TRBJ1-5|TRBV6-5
ASTSTGEGNQPQH
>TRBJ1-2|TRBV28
ASSLPGHYGYT
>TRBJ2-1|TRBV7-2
ASSLMGGAYNEQF
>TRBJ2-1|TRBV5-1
ASSLGSGGALDEQF
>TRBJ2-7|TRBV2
ASNVEVAGGFEQY
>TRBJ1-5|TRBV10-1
ASSERGDSTNNQPQH
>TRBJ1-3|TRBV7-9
ASSLEGQQGSGNTIY
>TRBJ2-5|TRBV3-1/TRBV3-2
ASSLLGAGIGETQY
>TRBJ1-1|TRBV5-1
ASSLGSGIGKTTEAF
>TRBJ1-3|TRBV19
ASSPMGASSGNTIY
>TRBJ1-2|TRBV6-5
ASSPPGGYGYT
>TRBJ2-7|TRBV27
ASSRQRSSYEQY
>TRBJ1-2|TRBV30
AWRYPRGVVRYGYT
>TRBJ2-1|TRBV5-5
ASSLWGPEQF
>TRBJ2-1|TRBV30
AWSAPRAGDSYNEQF
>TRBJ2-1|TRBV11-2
ASSSGVKTHNEQF
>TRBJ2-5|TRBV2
ATGLAGVQETQY
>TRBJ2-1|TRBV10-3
AAGANEQF
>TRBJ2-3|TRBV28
ASSLRDRTRD
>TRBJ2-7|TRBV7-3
ASSNQQGSEQY
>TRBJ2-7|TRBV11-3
ASSLEVGGPYEQY
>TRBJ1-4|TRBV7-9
ASTTQKGPATNEKLF
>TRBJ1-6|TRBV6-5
ASRARNSPLH